What follows are 27 T cell receptor beta chains derived from one specimen sequenced in a study of blood T cell repertoires in COVID-19. TCRdb's table, derived via immunoSEQ multiplex PCR, lists solely in-frame clones and lacks some. The sample has just over 300,000 clones; 90% are singletons. Sequences were obtained from PBMCs or T cells enriched from blood (not recorded which). The receptor set was obtained from a woman in her late teens or twenties with acute COVID-19.

The CDR3 loop is CASSPGHLFADEQYF. The CDR3 region has the DNA TGTGCCAGCAGCCCGGGACATCTCTTTGCGGACGAGCAGTACTTC. The chain recombines TRBV3-1 (or the pseudogene TRBV3-2) with TRBJ2-7; TRBD1 is a possible D gene (6 bases). Trimming took off 4 bases at V and 5 bases at J, with 18 bases between the two ends. This CDR3 region has 15 residues. CDR1 and CDR2 from the germline V gene are LGHDT and YNNKEL (reference sequence).

This sequence joins TRBV2 and TRBJ2-2, with TRBD2 identical over 10 bases. The V gene end was trimmed by 2 bases and the J gene end by 3 bases; junction bases not matched to a gene: 9. The CDR3 extends over 18 amino acids. Germline lookup yields CDR1 SNHLY and CDR2 FYNNEI. CDR3 in DNA: TGTGCCAGCAGTGAATGGGGCCAGCGGGAGGGTCACACCGGGGAGCTGTTTTTT. This sequence encodes CASSEWGQREGHTGELFF.

The chain employs TRBV24-1 and TRBJ1-3; 7 bases line up with TRBD1. Germline V gene data show CDR1 as KGHDR and CDR2 as SFDVKD. The trim removed 4 bases at V and 2 bases at J, leaving 7 bases unmatched. CDR3 length equals 16 residues. The CDR3, as DNA: TGTGCCACCAGTGACTCAGCCGGGACAGCTGGAAACACCATATATTTT. Its protein product is CATSDSAGTAGNTIYF.

The chain combines TRBV5-1 with TRBJ2-1, with D unclear. Looked up from germline, CDR1 is SGHRS and CDR2 is YFSETQ. Trimming cost V 2 bases and J 7 bases, with 4 bases left between them. This CDR3 contains 11 residues. For the CDR3, the DNA is TGCGCCAGCAGCTTTACAAATGAGCAGTTCTTC. Encoded protein: CASSFTNEQFF.

J is TRBJ1-4 and V is TRBV18; D gene unclear. This CDR3 has 17 amino acids. Between the trimmed V and J ends, which lost 5 bases and 0 bases, there was a span of 16 bases. The germline V gene has CDR1 KGHSH and CDR2 LQKENI. The CDR3 loop is CASSSAGWSATNEKLFF. The DNA of the CDR3 is TGTGCCAGCTCATCCGCCGGTTGGAGTGCAACTAATGAAAAACTGTTTTTT.

This clone was counted a single time. This specimen includes other DNA sequences encoding the same CDR3. This chain uses TRBV18 with TRBJ2-5, with TRBD1 identical over 9 bases. The CDR3 consists of 14 residues. The V gene's germline CDR1 is KGHSH and CDR2 LQKENI. The ends lost 3 bases at V and 3 bases at J; junction bases unmatched: 2. The CDR3 nucleotides are TGTGCCAGCTCACCCCGGACAGGGGAAGAGACCCAGTACTTC. Its protein product is CASSPRTGEETQYF. Full variable domain (rest looked up from reference TRBV18 and TRBJ2-5): NAGVMQNPRHLVRRRGQEARLRCSPMKGHSHVYWYRQLPEEGLKFMVYLQKENIIDESGMPKERFSAEFPKEGPSILRIQQVVRGDSAAYFCASSPRTGEETQYFGPGTRLLVL.

This chain uses TRBV11-2 with TRBJ2-5; 7 bases fit TRBD2. The CDR3 totals 16 residues. V shed 5 bases and J 2 bases; nucleotides not matched to a gene: 11. Germline V lookup: CDR1 SGHAT, CDR2 FQNNGV. The CDR3 is CASSPSGAQPQETQYF. In DNA form, the CDR3 reads TGTGCCAGCAGCCCAAGCGGGGCTCAACCTCAAGAGACCCAGTACTTC.

CDR3 in amino acids: CASSLTGQSLEQYF. CDR3 coding DNA: TGTGCCAGCAGCTTAACGGGACAATCACTCGAGCAGTACTTC. The gene calls are TRBV5-5 and TRBJ2-7; a possible D gene is TRBD1 (6 bases). Germline V gene data show CDR1 as SGHKS and CDR2 as YYEKEE (reference sequence). V was trimmed by 2 bases and J by 6 bases, leaving 15 bases between them. CDR3 length: 14 residues.

V usage is TRBV4-1 and J usage is TRBJ2-3; possibly TRBD2 for D (5 bases). There are 19 residues in the CDR3. Germline loops: CDR1 MGHRA, CDR2 YSYEKL. Trimming removed 1 base at V and 0 bases at J, with 20 bases between. CDR3 region: CASSQGTKRTGPSTDTQYF. CDR3 bases: TGCGCCAGCAGCCAAGGAACAAAGCGGACGGGTCCTAGCACAGATACGCAGTATTTT.

The chain uses TRBV6-5 and TRBJ1-1, with 7 bases that match TRBD1. The CDR3 consists of 15 residues. Trimming cost V 6 bases and J 8 bases; bases outside gene matches: 15. Germline V lookup: CDR1 MNHEY, CDR2 SVGAGI. This chain's CDR3 is CASSATGVDGMEAFF. DNA for the CDR3: TGTGCCAGCAGCGCAACAGGGGTCGACGGTATGGAAGCTTTCTTT.

The J gene is TRBJ2-7, the V gene TRBV6-5; 10 bases are shared with TRBD2. In germline, CDR1 is MNHEY, CDR2 SVGAGI. V lost 8 bases, J lost 0 bases, and 4 bases stayed unmatched. The CDR3 covers 14 residues. The CDR3 region has the DNA TGTGCCAGCGTCTTAGCGGGGGGCTCCTACGAGCAGTACTTC. The encoded protein is CASVLAGGSYEQYF.

This clone was seen just once. This CDR3 is also generated by other DNA sequences in the sample. This chain links TRBV28 with TRBJ2-6; D is perhaps TRBD1 (5 bases). Germline CDR1 MDHEN, CDR2 SYDVKM. This CDR3 contains 15 residues. Deletions cut 4 bases from V and 1 base from J, with 8 bases between. DNA of the CDR3: TGTGCCAGCAGTTCTCCAGGGTCTGGGGCCAACGTCCTGACTTTC. Its protein product is CASSSPGSGANVLTF.

The rearrangement links TRBV27 to TRBJ2-7; 7 bases line up with TRBD2. The V and J ends lost 5 bases and 0 bases, in that order; junction bases with no gene match: 7. The CDR3 contains 15 residues. CDR1 is MNHEY, CDR2 SMNVEV, per germline (reference sequence). The CDR3 protein is CASSLPGRSSYEQYF. The CDR3 region has the DNA TGTGCCAGCAGTCTACCCGGGAGGAGCTCCTACGAGCAGTACTTC.

A note on this clone: Different DNA sequences within this sample yield the same CDR3. The V gene is TRBV11-3, the J gene TRBJ2-7, with 8 bases lining up with TRBD2. The CDR3 length is 14 residues. The V gene's germline CDR1 is SGHNT and CDR2 YENEEA. V lost 5 bases to trimming and J lost 2 bases; unmatched junction nucleotides: 5. CDR3: CASSPGGGTYEQYF. The CDR3 DNA reads TGTGCCAGCAGCCCCGGCGGGGGGACCTACGAGCAGTACTTC. Supplemented by reference TRBV11-3 and TRBJ2-7, the full variable domain reads EAGVVQSPRYKIIEKKQPVAFWCNPISGHNTLYWYLQNLGQGPELLIRYENEEAVDDSQLPKDRFSAERLKGVDSTLKIQPAELGDSAVYLCASSPGGGTYEQYFGPGTRLTVT.

The chain recombines TRBV28 with TRBJ1-1, with 10 nucleotides matching TRBD1. Germline V gene lookup returns CDR1 MDHEN and CDR2 SYDVKM. J was trimmed by 2 bases and V by 6 bases; bases with no gene match: 9. CDR3 length equals 16 residues. The CDR3 DNA sequence: TGTGCCAGCAGAGAGGCGGGACAGGGGCTAAACACTGAAGCTTTCTTT. This codes for CASREAGQGLNTEAFF. Full variable domain (missing parts from reference TRBV28 and TRBJ1-1): DVKVTQSSRYLVKRTGEKVFLECVQDMDHENMFWYRQDPGLGLRLIYFSYDVKMKEKGDIPEGYSVSREKKERFSLILESASTNQTSMYLCASREAGQGLNTEAFFGQGTRLTVV.

The chain uses TRBV5-6 and TRBJ1-5; D not resolved. V shed 0 bases and J shed 7 bases, with 8 bases lying between them. The CDR3 is 13 amino acids. Per germline, CDR1 SGHDT and CDR2 YYEEEE. As DNA, the CDR3 is TGTGCCAGCAGCTTGGCAGGAGGCCAGCCCCAGCATTTT. Translation: CASSLAGGQPQHF.

The genes are TRBV9 and TRBJ2-3; 14 bases map to TRBD2. The CDR3 runs 17 residues. CDR1 and CDR2 (germline): SGDLS, YYNGEE. V lost 4 bases, J lost 4 bases, and 8 bases stayed unmatched. CDR3 region: CASSLSGTSGSADTQYF. CDR3 nucleotides: TGTGCCAGCAGCCTCTCCGGGACTAGCGGGAGCGCAGATACGCAGTATTTT.

This clone was seen only once. DNA of the CDR3: TGCGCCAGCAGCCAAGATCAACGGACTAGCGTGTACAATGAGCAGTTCTTC. Amino acids: CASSQDQRTSVYNEQFF. The rearrangement joins TRBV4-1 to TRBJ2-1; 9 positions agree with TRBD2. V shed 0 bases, J shed 4 bases, and the junction held 7 bases outside the gene matches. Per germline, CDR1 MGHRA and CDR2 YSYEKL. This CDR3 is 17 amino acids long.

The rearrangement uses TRBV29-1 and TRBJ1-2; D perhaps matches TRBD1 (6 bases). V was trimmed by 3 bases and J by 6 bases, leaving 11 bases between them. The CDR3 extends over 12 amino acids. Looked up from germline, CDR1 is SQVTM and CDR2 is ANQGSEA. The CDR3 loop reads CSVEGAGDGYTF. CDR3 DNA sequence: TGCAGCGTTGAGGGGGCGGGTGATGGCTACACCTTC.

Only a few counts were recorded for this clone. This chain uses TRBV28 with TRBJ1-3; perhaps TRBD1 as D (6 bases). Trimming pared 7 bases from V and 2 bases from J, leaving 15 bases between. The CDR3 contains 15 residues. Germline lookup yields CDR1 MDHEN and CDR2 SYDVKM. CDR3 amino acids: CASITSPGAGNTIYF. The CDR3 DNA follows: TGTGCCAGCATCACAAGCCCAGGGGCTGGAAACACCATATATTTT.

The genes are TRBV12-2 and TRBJ2-3; TRBD2, as called in the table, went unchecked against the DNA. TRBV12-2 is deemed a pseudogene. The CDR3 is 14 amino acids. The DNA of the CDR3 is TGTGCAAGTCGCTTATGGAGGGGAACAGATACGCAGTATTTT. It encodes CASRLWRGTDTQYF.

The rearrangement links TRBV18 to TRBJ1-4, with TRBD1 matching over 10 bases. CDR3 length equals 14 residues. J lost 8 bases, V lost 6 bases, and 6 bases had no gene match. The germline CDR1 and CDR2 sequences are KGHSH and LQKENI. The chain's CDR3 is CASSVGTGDEKLFF. In DNA, the CDR3 is TGTGCCAGCTCTGTCGGGACAGGGGACGAAAAACTGTTTTTT.

V is TRBV18 and J is TRBJ1-1; no firm D call. Germline lookup yields CDR1 KGHSH and CDR2 LQKENI. There are 13 residues in the CDR3. Trimming removed 6 bases from V and 3 bases from J, with 11 bases in between. The CDR3 DNA sequence: TGTGCCAGCTCGCTTCAAGAGGACACTGAAGCTTTCTTT. This sequence encodes CASSLQEDTEAFF.

The rearrangement uses TRBV29-1 and TRBJ2-5; TRBD2 is a possible D gene (5 bases). Germline CDR1 and CDR2: SQVTM and ANQGSEA. V dropped 0 bases and J dropped 2 bases, with 13 bases sitting between them. The CDR3 sequence is 15 residues long. CDR3 nucleotide sequence: TGCAGCGTTGAAGATCCTTCAGGACTTCAAGAGACCCAGTACTTC. This sequence encodes CSVEDPSGLQETQYF.

The rearrangement uses TRBV4-2 and TRBJ2-7, with 10 bases identical to TRBD2. The V and J ends lost 3 bases and 5 bases, in that order; junction bases with no gene match: 7. CDR3 size: 15 residues. The germline V gene encodes CDR1 LGHNA and CDR2 YNFKEQ. The CDR3 nucleotides are TGTGCCAGCAGCCAGATAGCGGGAGGCAGGAACGAGCAGTACTTC. As protein: CASSQIAGGRNEQYF.

This chain joins TRBV19 and TRBJ2-5; possibly TRBD1 for D (5 bases). The CDR3 length is 13 residues. Trimming removed 3 bases from V and 2 bases from J, with 7 bases in between. Germline-derived CDR1 and CDR2 are LNHDA and SQIVND (reference sequence). The CDR3 DNA follows: TGTGCCAGTAGTATCTCAGGGCAAGAGACCCAGTACTTC. Its translation is CASSISGQETQYF.

The chain recombines TRBV28 with TRBJ1-2, with a tentative D call TRBD1 (5 bases). V was pared by 3 bases and J by 2 bases, with 10 bases between. This CDR3 is built from 14 residues. Germline CDR1 reads MDHEN; CDR2 reads SYDVKM. CDR3 in amino acids: CASSFGGYNYGYTF. The CDR3 bases are TGTGCCAGCAGTTTCGGGGGTTACAACTATGGCTACACCTTC.